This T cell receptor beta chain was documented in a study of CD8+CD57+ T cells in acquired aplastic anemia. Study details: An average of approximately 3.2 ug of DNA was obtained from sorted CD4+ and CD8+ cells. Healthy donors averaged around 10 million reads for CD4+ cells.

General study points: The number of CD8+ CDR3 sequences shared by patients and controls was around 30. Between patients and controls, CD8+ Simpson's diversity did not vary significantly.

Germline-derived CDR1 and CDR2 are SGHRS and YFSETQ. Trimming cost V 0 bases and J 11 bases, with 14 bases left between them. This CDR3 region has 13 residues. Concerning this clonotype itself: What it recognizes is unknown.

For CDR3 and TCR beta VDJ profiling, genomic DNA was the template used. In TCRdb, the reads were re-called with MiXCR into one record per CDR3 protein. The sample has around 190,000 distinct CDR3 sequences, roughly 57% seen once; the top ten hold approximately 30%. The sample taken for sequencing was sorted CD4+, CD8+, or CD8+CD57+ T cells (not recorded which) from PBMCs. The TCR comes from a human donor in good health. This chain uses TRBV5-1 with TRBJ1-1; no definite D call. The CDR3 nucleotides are TGCGCCAGCAGCTTGGGTAACGGGAGAGACGCTTTCTTT. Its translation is CASSLGNGRDAFF.